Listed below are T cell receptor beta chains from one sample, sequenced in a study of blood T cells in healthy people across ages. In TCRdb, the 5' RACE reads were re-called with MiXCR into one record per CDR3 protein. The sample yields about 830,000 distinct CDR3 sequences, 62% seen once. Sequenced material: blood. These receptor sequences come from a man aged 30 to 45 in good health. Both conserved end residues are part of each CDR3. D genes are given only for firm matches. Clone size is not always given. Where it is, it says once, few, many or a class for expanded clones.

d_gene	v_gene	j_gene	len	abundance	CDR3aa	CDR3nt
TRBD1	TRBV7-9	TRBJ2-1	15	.	CAGSLPRGRIDEQFF	TGTGCCGGCAGCTTACCCAGGGGGCGCATCGATGAGCAGTTCTTC
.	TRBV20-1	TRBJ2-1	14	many	CSARGLELYNEQFF	TGCAGTGCTAGAGGGCTGGAACTTTACAATGAGCAGTTCTTC
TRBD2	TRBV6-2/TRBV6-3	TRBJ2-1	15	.	CASSYSGTSGVPQFF	TGTGCCAGCAGTTACTCCGGGACTAGCGGGGTCCCCCAGTTCTTC
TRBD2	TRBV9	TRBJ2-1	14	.	CASSDGGAGNEQFF	TGTGCCAGCAGCGACGGGGGGGCAGGAAATGAGCAGTTCTTC
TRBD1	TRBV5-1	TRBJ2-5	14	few	CASSSAGGQETQYF	TGCGCCAGCAGCTCCGCAGGGGGCCAAGAGACCCAGTACTTC
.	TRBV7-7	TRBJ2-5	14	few	CASSLGPTPGTQYF	TGTGCCAGCAGCTTAGGCCCCACACCGGGGACCCAGTACTTC
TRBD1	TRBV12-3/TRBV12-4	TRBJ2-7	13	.	CASTLTGVDEQYF	TGTGCCAGCACTCTTACAGGGGTCGATGAGCAGTACTTC
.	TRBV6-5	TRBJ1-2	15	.	CASSYSSAQDYGYTF	TGTGCCAGCAGTTACTCTAGCGCACAGGACTATGGCTACACCTTC
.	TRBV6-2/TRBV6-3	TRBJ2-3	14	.	CASRPLVWQDTQYF	TGTGCCAGCAGACCCCTCGTGTGGCAAGATACGCAGTATTTT
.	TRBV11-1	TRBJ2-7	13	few	CASSSPGVYEQYF	TGTGCCAGCAGCTCGCCGGGGGTATACGAGCAGTACTTC
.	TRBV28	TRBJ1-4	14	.	CASRGSATNEKLFF	TGTGCCAGCCGGGGAAGCGCGACTAATGAAAAACTGTTTTTT
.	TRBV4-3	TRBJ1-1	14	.	CASSQAGWDTEAFF	TGCGCCAGCAGCCAGGCCGGATGGGACACTGAAGCTTTCTTT
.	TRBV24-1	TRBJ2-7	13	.	CATSDSNRDEQYF	TGTGCCACCAGTGATTCGAACCGAGATGAGCAGTACTTC
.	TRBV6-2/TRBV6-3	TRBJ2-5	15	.	CASRNHRDIQETQYF	TGTGCCAGCAGAAATCACCGGGACATCCAAGAGACCCAGTACTTC
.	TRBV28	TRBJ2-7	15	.	CASSLSAERSYEQYF	TGTGCCAGCAGTTTATCCGCGGAGCGCTCCTACGAGCAGTACTTC
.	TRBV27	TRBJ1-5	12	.	CATRGGNQPQHF	TGTGCCACTAGGGGTGGCAATCAGCCCCAGCATTTT
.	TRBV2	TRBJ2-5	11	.	CASSETPTQYF	TGTGCCAGCAGTGAGACCCCGACCCAGTACTTC
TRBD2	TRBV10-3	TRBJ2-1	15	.	CAVDQTSGIYNEQFF	TGTGCCGTTGATCAGACTAGCGGAATCTACAATGAGCAGTTCTTC
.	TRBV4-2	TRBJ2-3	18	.	CASSQDLPSGASTDTQYF	TGTGCCAGCAGCCAAGATCTCCCGAGTGGGGCAAGCACAGATACGCAGTATTTT
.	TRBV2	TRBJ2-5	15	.	CASSDDTRTQETQYF	TGTGCCAGCAGCGACGACACTAGGACCCAAGAGACCCAGTACTTC
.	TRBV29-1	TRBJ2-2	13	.	CSVDPSTTGELFF	TGCAGCGTTGACCCCTCAACCACCGGGGAGCTGTTTTTT
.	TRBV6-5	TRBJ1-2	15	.	CASRNNRQANYGYTF	TGTGCCAGCAGGAACAATCGACAGGCTAACTATGGCTACACCTTC
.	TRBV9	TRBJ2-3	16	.	CASSVKVGSPADTQYF	TGTGCCAGCAGCGTCAAGGTGGGTTCCCCGGCAGATACGCAGTATTTT
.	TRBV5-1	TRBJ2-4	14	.	CASSPLNRENIQYF	TGCGCCAGCAGCCCCCTGAATAGGGAAAACATTCAGTACTTC
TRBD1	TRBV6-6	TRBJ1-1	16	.	CASRPSKGALNTEAFF	TGTGCCAGCAGGCCTTCTAAGGGGGCCTTGAACACTGAAGCTTTCTTT
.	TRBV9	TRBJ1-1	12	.	CASSAGTTVAFF	TGTGCCAGCAGCGCCGGGACAACTGTAGCTTTCTTT
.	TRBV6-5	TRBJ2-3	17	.	CASSYRLGQLSTDTQYF	TGTGCCAGCAGTTACAGATTGGGACAACTTAGCACAGATACGCAGTATTTT
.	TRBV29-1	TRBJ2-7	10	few	CSVEWYEQYF	TGCAGCGTTGAGTGGTACGAGCAGTACTTC
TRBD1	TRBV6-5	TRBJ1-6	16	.	CASSLTGAPYNSPLHF	TGTGCCAGCAGTTTGACAGGGGCGCCCTATAATTCACCCCTCCACTTT
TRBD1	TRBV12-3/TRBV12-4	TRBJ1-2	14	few	CASTSGGVYYGYTF	TGTGCCAGCACCTCAGGGGGGGTTTACTATGGCTACACCTTC
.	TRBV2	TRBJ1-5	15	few	CASSEEDYSNQPQHF	TGTGCCAGCAGTGAAGAGGACTATAGCAATCAGCCCCAGCATTTT
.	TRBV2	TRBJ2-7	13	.	CASTRDTPYEQYF	TGTGCCAGCACCAGGGACACCCCCTACGAGCAGTACTTC
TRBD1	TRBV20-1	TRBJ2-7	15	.	CSARDSRDRSYEQYF	TGCAGTGCTAGAGATAGCCGGGACAGATCCTACGAGCAGTACTTC
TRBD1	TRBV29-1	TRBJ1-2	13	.	CSARTGSTYGYTF	TGCAGCGCTCGGACAGGGTCCACCTATGGCTACACCTTC
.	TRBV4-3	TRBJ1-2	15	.	CASSQDLATNGGYTF	TGCGCCAGCAGCCAAGATCTTGCCACTAACGGCGGCTACACCTTC
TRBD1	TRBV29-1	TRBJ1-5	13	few	CSVGGTGNQPQHF	TGCAGCGTTGGAGGGACAGGGAATCAGCCCCAGCATTTT
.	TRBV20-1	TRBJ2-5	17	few	CSASLLAGASPRETQYF	TGCAGTGCCTCCCTGCTGGCCGGGGCTAGCCCGCGAGAGACCCAGTACTTC
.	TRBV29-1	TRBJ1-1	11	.	CSVEDLPEAFF	TGCAGCGTTGAAGATCTCCCTGAAGCTTTCTTT
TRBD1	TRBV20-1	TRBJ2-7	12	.	CSAETGDDEQYF	TGCAGTGCAGAAACAGGGGACGACGAGCAGTACTTC
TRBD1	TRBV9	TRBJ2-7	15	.	CASSVGETGGYGQYF	TGTGCCAGCAGCGTAGGTGAGACAGGGGGCTACGGGCAGTACTTC